These T cell receptor beta chains were read from a single sample in a study of T cells after posttransplantation cyclophosphamide. Here immunoSEQ multiplex PCR was the method, and the copy in TCRdb shows in-frame clones only, minus some. The sample yields around 10,000 clones, around nine tenths seen once. The material sequenced was PBMCs, taken after an allogeneic stem cell transplant with a calcineurin inhibitor and methotrexate. Receptors were obtained from a male patient between 25 and 39 years old who received an allogeneic stem cell transplant from an unrelated donor, was CMV-positive, and had no GVHD. Some T cells may trace back to the graft donor. CDR3s include the opening cysteine and the closing phenylalanine or tryptophan. D genes are given only for firm matches. Rows may omit the clone size; those that give it use once, few, many or a size class.

size	D	J	V	CDR3	DNA
NA	TRBD1	TRBJ2-5	TRBV5-6	CASSFHRGETQYF	TGTGCCAGCAGCTTTCACAGGGGAGAGACCCAGTACTTC
NA	NA	TRBJ1-1	TRBV7-2	CASSLRETEAFF	TGTGCCAGCAGCTTGAGGGAAACTGAAGCTTTCTTT
NA	NA	TRBJ1-6	TRBV28	CASRSPAGSNSPLHF	TGTGCCAGCAGGTCCCCCGCTGGTAGCAATTCACCCCTCCACTTT
NA	NA	TRBJ1-5	TRBV6-5	CASSLEPTWPQPQHF	TGTGCCAGCAGTTTGGAGCCAACGTGGCCTCAGCCCCAGCATTTT
NA	TRBD2	TRBJ2-7	TRBV7-8	CASSGPPSGHYEQYF	TGTGCCAGCAGTGGGCCCCCTAGCGGCCACTACGAGCAGTACTTC
NA	TRBD2	TRBJ2-3	TRBV29-1	CSGDGTSGRLDTQYF	TGCAGCGGGGACGGGACTAGCGGGAGGCTCGATACGCAGTATTTT
NA	NA	TRBJ2-7	TRBV10-2	CASSRDSEYEQYF	TGCGCCAGCAGCCGGGACTCGGAATACGAGCAGTACTTC
NA	TRBD2	TRBJ2-1	TRBV6-6	CASSLSGSSYNEQFF	TGTGCCAGCAGTCTTAGCGGGAGTTCCTACAATGAGCAGTTCTTC
once	NA	TRBJ1-1	TRBV15	CATSRGSLHTEAFF	TGTGCCACCAGTCGGGGGAGTTTGCACACTGAAGCTTTCTTT
NA	NA	TRBJ1-3	TRBV2	CAGRGNSGNTIYF	TGTGCCGGGCGGGGGAACTCTGGAAACACCATATATTTT
NA	NA	TRBJ1-2	TRBV18	CASSPLPGHLNYGYTF	TGTGCCAGCTCACCGCTGCCGGGACACCTCAACTATGGCTACACCTTC
NA	TRBD1	TRBJ2-3	TRBV28	CASSLTGAVASTDTQYF	TGTGCCAGCTCACTCACAGGGGCAGTAGCTAGCACAGATACGCAGTATTTT
NA	NA	TRBJ2-7	TRBV28	CASSLFVDLEGGSSYEQYF	TGTGCCAGCAGTTTATTCGTTGACCTAGAGGGCGGAAGCTCCTACGAGCAGTACTTC
NA	NA	TRBJ1-1	TRBV7-2	CASSWGLPNTEAFF	TGTGCCAGCAGCTGGGGACTACCGAACACTGAAGCTTTCTTT
NA	NA	TRBJ1-5	TRBV28	CASSLGAAQPQHF	TGTGCCAGCAGTTTGGGCGCCGCTCAGCCCCAGCATTTT
NA	TRBD1	TRBJ2-7	TRBV25-1	CASGLTGNEQYF	TGTGCCAGCGGCTTGACAGGGAACGAGCAGTACTTC
NA	TRBD2	TRBJ2-3	TRBV7-9	CASSPRLAGSTDTQYF	TGTGCCAGCAGCCCACGACTAGCGGGTAGCACAGATACGCAGTATTTT